This TCR beta chain was documented in a study of blood T cell repertoires in COVID-19. Some clones are missing from TCRdb's copy, which holds only in-frame ones; the method was immunoSEQ multiplex PCR. The sample lists some 200,000 clones, around 80% occurring once. Sequenced: peripheral blood. The sequence derives from a middle-aged woman with acute or convalescent COVID-19.

CDR3 nucleotides: TGCGCCAGCAGCCCGACTAGCGGACCCTCCTACGAGCAGTACTTC. It is translated as CASSPTSGPSYEQYF. The V call is TRBV5-1, the J call TRBJ2-7, with 9 bases that match TRBD2. CDR3 length: 15 residues. Unmatched junction bases numbered 5, after V lost 4 bases and J lost 0 bases. The germline gives CDR1 SGHRS, CDR2 YFSETQ. The full variable domain, completed using reference TRBV5-1 and TRBJ2-7, is KAGVTQTPRYLIKTRGQQVTLSCSPISGHRSVSWYQQTPGQGLQFLFEYFSETQRNKGNFPGRFSGRQFSNSRSEMNVSTLELGDSALYLCASSPTSGPSYEQYFGPGTRLTVT.